This TCR beta chain was sequenced in a study of cytomegalovirus exposure and HLA in healthy donors. With regard to this clone: As yet, its antigen is unknown.

The study, taken as a whole, reports: Rarity held for most TCR sequences, but there were some public TCRs that occurred in many donors. According to the study, approximately 150 TCR beta chains were cytomegalovirus-associated.

This CDR3 has 14 amino acids. Germline assignment: CDR1 LNHDA and CDR2 SQIVND (reference sequence). J gave up 7 bases and V 8 bases, and 8 bases lay outside the gene matches. PCR employed 60 Vbeta and 13 Jbeta primers. TCRdb's copy holds only in-frame clones and misses some; the assay was immunoSEQ multiplex PCR. This repertoire shows 100,000 to 150,000 clones, roughly 80% found once; its top ten account for roughly 3.1%. Sequences were obtained from PBMCs. The clonotype was recovered from a young man in good health and CMV-seronegative. The rearrangement joins TRBV19 to TRBJ1-5; TRBD1 matches at 10 bases. The DNA for the CDR3 is TGTGCCAGTTACTTGACAGGGGGCGGACAGCCCCAGCATTTT. Protein product: CASYLTGGGQPQHF.